This T cell receptor beta chain emerged from a study of human T cells and chemical hapten exposure. The V gene's germline CDR1 is SGDLS and CDR2 YYNGEE. The CDR3 sequence is 16 residues long. V trimming: 4 bases; J trimming: 6 bases; junction bases outside the gene matches: 15. Each CDR3 protein is one row after TCRdb ran MiXCR on the RACE reads. The repertoire includes tens of thousands of distinct CDR3 sequences, around 10% of them detected once, and approximately 2% sits in the top ten. Time point meaning: patch test 1, 2 weeks after DPC sensitization. Regarding treatment: therapeutic diphenylcyclopropenone sensitization with weekly scalp DPC. It was from unfractionated whole blood that total RNA was extracted. Comment on this clonotype: A much larger clone lies one base from this, so it may be a read error.

This sequence joins TRBV9 and TRBJ2-7, with 8 positions matching TRBD2. The sample here was whole blood, taken in connection with sensitization to the hapten diphenylcyclopropenone (DPC). This clonotype was obtained from a woman aged 40 to 50 with alopecia areata. Some clones in this sample may be carry-over from other donors' samples. The CDR3 bases are TGTGCCAGCAGCCTCACAGGGACTAGTGGGCCCTGCGAGCAGTACTTC. Its translation is CASSLTGTSGPCEQYF.